One sample yielded the 28 T cell receptor beta chains listed below, sequenced in a study of response to subunit inactivated influenza vaccine. TCRdb reanalysed the RT-PCR reads using MiXCR and keeps one entry per CDR3 protein. The data contain approximately 530,000 distinct CDR3 sequences, over 10% of them singletons. This specimen consisted of PBMCs from blood, obtained more than 35 days after vaccination. Receptors originate from a man aged 45-65 years who received an inactivated influenza vaccine.

There are a few counts of this clonotype. The chain is built from TRBV6-2 or TRBV6-3 and TRBJ1-1; possibly TRBD1 for D (6 bases). CDR1 is MNHEY, CDR2 SVGEGT, per germline. The CDR3 has 17 amino acids. Trimming shortened V by 5 bases and J by 2 bases, and 21 bases separated the two germline ends. CDR3 DNA sequence: TGTGCCAGCAGTAACCAGATGGGGGCCAAAAGTAACACTGAAGCTTTCTTT. As protein: CASSNQMGAKSNTEAFF.

This clonotype was seen more than once but under ten times. The chain uses TRBV7-9 and TRBJ2-2; D may be TRBD1 or TRBD2 (5 bases each). CDR3 length: 12 residues. Germline V gives CDR1 SEHNR, CDR2 FQNEAQ (reference sequence). The V end was cut by 11 bases, the J end by 5 bases, with 12 bases between. CDR3 coding DNA: TGTGCCCGACTGGGGGATACCGGGGAGCTGTTTTTT. Translating it yields CARLGDTGELFF.

The sample holds a few counts of this clonotype. The CDR3 sequence: CSVLGQGNEQFF. The CDR3, as DNA: TGCAGTGTTCTAGGACAGGGGAATGAGCAGTTCTTC. This rearrangement joins TRBV20-1 to TRBJ2-1, with TRBD1 matching 9 bases. With V trimmed by 7 bases and J by 7 bases, 5 bases remained unmatched. Germline CDR1 and CDR2: DFQATT and SNEGSKA (reference sequence). There are 12 residues in the CDR3.

Many counts were recorded for this clonotype. The chain joins TRBV5-1 to TRBJ2-5, with 9 bases fitting TRBD2. CDR1 and CDR2 from the germline V gene are SGHRS and YFSETQ. The CDR3 runs 18 residues. J lost 7 bases, V lost 2 bases, and 18 bases had no gene match. The CDR3 coding sequence is TGCGCCAGCAGCTTAGTAGGTGCCGAGCGGGGGGACTCGGGGACCCAGTACTTC. Translating gives CASSLVGAERGDSGTQYF.

This clonotype has only a few counts. This sequence joins TRBV7-6 and TRBJ2-7, with 15 positions matching TRBD2. This CDR3 spans 19 amino acids. CDR1 SGHVS and CDR2 FNYEAQ come from the germline V gene. The trim removed 0 bases at V and 3 bases at J, leaving 9 bases unmatched. The CDR3 loop reads CASSLASGLAGGRYYEQYF. The CDR3 DNA sequence: TGTGCCAGCAGCTTAGCGTCGGGACTAGCGGGGGGCCGCTACTACGAGCAGTACTTC.

V and J are TRBV28 and TRBJ2-1; 7 nucleotides align to TRBD2. Germline loops: CDR1 MDHEN, CDR2 SYDVKM. The CDR3 has 18 residues. V was clipped by 3 bases and J by 7 bases; unmatched bases: 18. This CDR3 reads CASSLPGTNNLLGNEQFF. DNA of the CDR3: TGTGCCAGCAGTTTGCCCGGGACTAACAATCTACTGGGGAATGAGCAGTTCTTC.

This clonotype was seen repeatedly, ten times or more. J is TRBJ2-1 and V is TRBV4-2; the D gene is possibly TRBD2 (5 bases). Per the germline V gene, CDR1 is LGHNA and CDR2 is YNFKEQ. Between the trimmed V and J ends, which lost 1 base and 6 bases, there was a span of 7 bases. The length of the CDR3 is 13 residues. The CDR3 protein is CASSQAGSNEQFF. CDR3 DNA: TGTGCCAGCAGCCAAGCGGGAAGCAATGAGCAGTTCTTC.

This clonotype has only a few counts. The V gene is TRBV29-1, the J gene TRBJ2-1; TRBD2 aligns across 9 bases. The CDR3 contains 16 residues. CDR1 is SQVTM and CDR2 is ANQGSEA in the germline V gene. The J segment lost 8 bases and the V segment lost 0 bases, leaving 11 bases of the junction unmatched. The CDR3 DNA sequence: TGCAGCGTTGAAGATGGGGCTAGCGGGATGGCGGATGAGCAGTTCTTC. Translating gives CSVEDGASGMADEQFF.

This clonotype occurred many times. This chain uses TRBV28 with TRBJ2-7, with 10 bases aligning to TRBD1. In germline, CDR1 is MDHEN, CDR2 SYDVKM. The CDR3 extends over 15 amino acids. After removal of 5 bases from V and 1 base from J, the junction contained 5 bases not matched to a gene. The CDR3 DNA reads as TGTGCCAGCAGTCGCCAGGGACAGGGGTCCTACGAGCAGTACTTC. This encodes CASSRQGQGSYEQYF.

V and J are TRBV20-1 and TRBJ2-2; unclear D gene. V lost 3 bases, J lost 2 bases, and 13 bases lay in between. CDR1 DFQATT and CDR2 SNEGSKA come from the germline V gene (reference sequence). The CDR3 is 15 residues long. In DNA, the CDR3 is TGCAGTGCTAGGGGCCCATCGGTCAACACCGGGGAGCTGTTTTTT. This encodes CSARGPSVNTGELFF.

The chain has TRBV10-3 and TRBJ2-2; 9 bases map to TRBD1. Germline CDR1 is ENHRY and CDR2 is SYGVKD. The CDR3 extends over 15 amino acids. V trimming: 5 bases; J trimming: 5 bases; junction bases outside the gene matches: 6. The CDR3 coding sequence is TGTGCCATCAGTACAGGGGGCGCGGTAACCGGGGAGCTGTTTTTT. Its protein product is CAISTGGAVTGELFF.

This rearrangement joins TRBV30 to TRBJ1-2, with 7 bases fitting TRBD1. In germline, CDR1 is GTSNPN, CDR2 SVGIG (reference sequence). V trimming: 2 bases; J trimming: 7 bases; junction bases outside the gene matches: 10. The CDR3 runs 14 residues. CDR3 nucleotides: TGTGCCTGGAGTCATCCCGGGACAGTGAGTGGCTACACCTTC. Translated, it gives CAWSHPGTVSGYTF.

CDR3 sequence (DNA): TGTGCCAGCAGCCCCCGGGCGTCGGGACTTTACACCGGGGAGCTGTTTTTT. Translation gives CASSPRASGLYTGELFF. The gene calls are TRBV7-3 and TRBJ2-2; tentative D call: TRBD2 (6 bases). Germline V gives CDR1 SGHTA, CDR2 FQGTGA. Trimming left V 5 bases short and J 3 bases short, with 19 bases between. This CDR3 comprises 17 residues.

This clonotype was counted a few times. This chain links TRBV15 with TRBJ1-2; no clear D gene. The CDR3 extends over 16 amino acids. Looked up from germline, CDR1 is LNHNV and CDR2 is YYDKDF (reference sequence). The V and J ends lost 5 bases and 8 bases respectively, with 24 bases between them. CDR3 in DNA: TGTGCCACCAGCGCTCCAATGGGCAGAGACCACTGGGGCTACACCTTC. Translation: CATSAPMGRDHWGYTF.

This clonotype was seen only a few times. This chain joins TRBV29-1 and TRBJ2-3, with D hard to call. The CDR3 has 12 residues. Germline V CDR1 and CDR2: SQVTM, ANQGSEA. Trimming stripped 4 bases from V and 2 bases from J, with 7 bases between. The CDR3 DNA reads TGCAGCGTTGGGACCTTCACAGATACGCAGTATTTT. The encoded protein is CSVGTFTDTQYF.

This clonotype was recorded a few times. The chain has TRBV19 and TRBJ2-6; no definite D call. Germline V gene lookup returns CDR1 LNHDA and CDR2 SQIVND (reference sequence). Trimming took off 3 bases at V and 9 bases at J, with 15 bases between the two ends. The CDR3 is 15 residues long. CDR3 sequence: CASSIRWRLNNVLTF. The CDR3 region has the DNA TGTGCCAGTAGTATCAGGTGGCGGCTCAACAACGTCCTGACTTTC.

This clonotype turned up a few times. V gene TRBV6-2 or TRBV6-3 combines with J gene TRBJ2-3, with TRBD2 matching over 8 bases. Germline V gene lookup returns CDR1 MNHEY and CDR2 SVGEGT. J lost 9 bases, V lost 8 bases, and 10 bases had no gene match. The CDR3 runs 13 residues. The CDR3 is CASETPGGGTQYF. The CDR3, as DNA: TGTGCCAGCGAGACACCGGGGGGGGGAACGCAGTATTTT.

This chain links TRBV11-2 with TRBJ2-5; TRBD1 matches at 7 bases. V lost 0 bases, J lost 5 bases, and 6 bases stayed unmatched. In germline, CDR1 is SGHAT, CDR2 FQNNGV. The CDR3 runs 15 residues. The CDR3 region has the DNA TGTGCCAGCAGCTTAGATCGGGGACAGTGGGAGACCCAGTACTTC. It is translated as CASSLDRGQWETQYF.

The table lists this clonotype with a few counts. The chain joins TRBV20-1 to TRBJ1-6; 7 bases align to TRBD1. V shed 7 bases and J 5 bases; nucleotides not matched to a gene: 8. The CDR3 sequence is 14 residues long. Germline V CDR1 and CDR2: DFQATT, SNEGSKA (reference sequence). The CDR3 protein is CSVQSGTDNSPLHF. CDR3 DNA: TGCAGTGTCCAATCCGGGACAGATAATTCACCCCTCCACTTT.

The chain combines TRBV4-2 with TRBJ1-1; no clear D gene. Deletions cut 0 bases from V and 0 bases from J, with 8 bases between. The germline V gene encodes CDR1 LGHNA and CDR2 YNFKEQ. The CDR3 has 15 residues. The CDR3 DNA sequence: TGTGCCAGCAGCCAAGAAACGGTGATGAACACTGAAGCTTTCTTT. It yields the protein CASSQETVMNTEAFF.

In this sample, this clonotype turned up many times. The chain links TRBV12-3 or TRBV12-4 to TRBJ2-7; TRBD1 matches 8 bases. CDR3 length equals 13 residues. V shed 3 bases and J 3 bases; nucleotides not matched to a gene: 1. The chain's CDR3 is CASSFTGGYEQYF. As DNA, the CDR3 is TGTGCCAGCAGTTTTACAGGGGGCTACGAGCAGTACTTC.

This clonotype came up many times. J is TRBJ2-5 and V is TRBV5-1; 7 nucleotides line up with TRBD1. The CDR3 consists of 14 residues. Germline CDR1 is SGHRS and CDR2 is YFSETQ. After removal of 4 bases from V and 1 base from J, the junction contained 4 bases not matched to a gene. CDR3 sequence reads: CASSPGQIQETQYF. The CDR3 region has the DNA TGCGCCAGCAGCCCGGGACAGATCCAAGAGACCCAGTACTTC.

The V call is TRBV12-3 or TRBV12-4, the J call TRBJ2-1, with TRBD1 matching over 9 bases. The V segment lost 6 bases and the J segment 10 bases; nucleotides outside the gene matches: 4. This CDR3 region has 12 residues. This CDR3 reads CASRSGTGEQFF. DNA for the CDR3: TGTGCCAGCAGATCCGGGACAGGGGAGCAGTTCTTC.

The V gene is TRBV5-4, the J gene TRBJ2-3; 11 positions match TRBD1. Germline CDR1 and CDR2: SGHNT and YYREEE (reference sequence). The length of the CDR3 is 16 residues. Losses at the gene ends were 4 bases for V and 2 bases for J; bases not matched to a gene: 6. Here the CDR3 reads CASSNGQGAFTDTQYF. For the CDR3, the DNA is TGTGCCAGCAGCAACGGACAGGGGGCATTCACAGATACGCAGTATTTT.

The rearrangement uses TRBV6-1 and TRBJ2-1; 10 positions agree with TRBD1. After removal of 6 bases from V and 7 bases from J, the junction contained 9 bases not matched to a gene. Germline V gene lookup returns CDR1 MNHNS and CDR2 SASEGT. There are 15 residues in the CDR3. The CDR3 DNA reads TGTGCCAGCAGCCTAGTTGACAGGGGGCGTAATGAGCAGTTCTTC. As protein: CASSLVDRGRNEQFF.

This clonotype was recorded a few times. The V call is TRBV12-3 or TRBV12-4, the J call TRBJ2-6; no reliable D call. Trimming took off 7 bases at V and 0 bases at J, with 7 bases between the two ends. CDR3 length: 14 amino acids. The CDR3 here is CASKEGSGANVLTF. For the CDR3, the DNA is TGTGCCAGCAAAGAAGGCTCTGGGGCCAACGTCCTGACTTTC.

The chain is built from TRBV11-2 and TRBJ1-4, with a weak D call TRBD1 (5 bases). Trimming left V 4 bases short and J 6 bases short, with 9 bases between. CDR3 length equals 13 residues. CDR1 is SGHAT and CDR2 is FQNNGV in the germline V gene. The CDR3 loop is CASSWDGYEKLFF. CDR3 DNA sequence: TGTGCCAGCAGCTGGGACGGATATGAAAAACTGTTTTTT.

This clonotype was detected ten times or more. This rearrangement joins TRBV7-3 to TRBJ2-1, with TRBD2 matching over 12 bases. The CDR3 totals 14 residues. Germline trimming cut 2 bases from V and 10 bases from J; bases unmatched to any gene: 3. Germline V CDR1 and CDR2: SGHTA, FQGTGA. For the CDR3, the DNA is TGTGCCAGCAGCTTACTCGGACTAGCGGGAGAGCAGTTCTTC. Protein: CASSLLGLAGEQFF.